Included here is one T cell receptor (beta chain) sequence, with context. Its antigen remains unidentified. The data were taken from a study of T cells in Graves' hyperthyroidism and ophthalmopathy. Notes on the study in general: Most thyroid clonotypes expanded above 0.001 appeared in blood too. It was a median 6.5 months before onset that the model predicted ophthalmopathy.

What was amplified from RNA transcripts were TCR beta CDR3 regions. First-round RT-PCR with HTBI primers amplified the TCR CDR3 region. TCRdb redid the calling of the multiplex PCR reads with MiXCR, one entry per CDR3 protein. Here the sample spans some 600,000 distinct CDR3 sequences, over 11% being singletons. The CDR3 is 14 amino acids. The germline gives CDR1 GTSNPN, CDR2 SVGIG (reference sequence). Germline trimming cut 1 base from V and 7 bases from J; bases unmatched to any gene: 5. Patients having uncontrolled infection, another autoimmune disease, pregnancy or lactation were not included. The sample taken for sequencing was blood. The chain links TRBV30 to TRBJ2-1; TRBD2 agrees at 9 bases. The clonotype originates from a woman in her 30s with Graves' hyperthyroidism that later progressed to Graves' ophthalmopathy. The CDR3 DNA is TGTGCCTGGAGTGCCGGGACTAGCCGGAATGAGCAGTTCTTC. Its protein product is CAWSAGTSRNEQFF.